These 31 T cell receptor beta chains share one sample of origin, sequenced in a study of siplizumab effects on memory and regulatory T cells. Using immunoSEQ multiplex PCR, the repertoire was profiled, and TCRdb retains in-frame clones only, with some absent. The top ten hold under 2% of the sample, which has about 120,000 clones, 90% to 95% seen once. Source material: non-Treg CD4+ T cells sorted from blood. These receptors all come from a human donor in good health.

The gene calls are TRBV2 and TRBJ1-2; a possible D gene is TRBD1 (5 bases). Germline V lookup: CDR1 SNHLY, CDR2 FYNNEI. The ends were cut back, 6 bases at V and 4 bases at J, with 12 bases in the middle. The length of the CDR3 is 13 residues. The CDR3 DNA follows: TGTGCCAGCAGAGACGACAGAGGCTATGGCTACACCTTC. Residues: CASRDDRGYGYTF.

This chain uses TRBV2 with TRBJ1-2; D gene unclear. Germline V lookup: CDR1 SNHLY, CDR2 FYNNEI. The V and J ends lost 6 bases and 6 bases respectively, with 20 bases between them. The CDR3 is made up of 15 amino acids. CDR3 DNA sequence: TGTGCCAGCAGACTCCTTGGACCGGGAGCTAATGGCTACACCTTC. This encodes CASRLLGPGANGYTF.

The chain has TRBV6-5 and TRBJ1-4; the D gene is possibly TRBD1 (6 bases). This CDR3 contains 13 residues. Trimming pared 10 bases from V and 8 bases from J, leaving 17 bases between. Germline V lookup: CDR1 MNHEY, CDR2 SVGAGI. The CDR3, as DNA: TGTGCCACCCTGGACAGAGTTTGGGAAAAACTGTTTTTT. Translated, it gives CATLDRVWEKLFF.

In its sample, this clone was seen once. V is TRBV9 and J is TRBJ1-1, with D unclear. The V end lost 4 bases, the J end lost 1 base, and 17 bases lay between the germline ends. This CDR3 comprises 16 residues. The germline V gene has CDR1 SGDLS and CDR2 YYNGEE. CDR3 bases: TGTGCCAGCAGCATCCACCCTGAGGTATCGAACACTGAAGCTTTCTTT. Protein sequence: CASSIHPEVSNTEAFF.

In DNA, the CDR3 is TGTGCCAGCAGTGCCGGGGACACAAACTACGAGCAGTACTTC. Amino acid sequence: CASSAGDTNYEQYF. The V and J genes are TRBV6-1 and TRBJ2-7, with a tentative D call TRBD1 (6 bases). V lost 4 bases and J lost 3, with 13 bases in between. This CDR3 is 14 amino acids long. Germline lookup yields CDR1 MNHNS and CDR2 SASEGT.

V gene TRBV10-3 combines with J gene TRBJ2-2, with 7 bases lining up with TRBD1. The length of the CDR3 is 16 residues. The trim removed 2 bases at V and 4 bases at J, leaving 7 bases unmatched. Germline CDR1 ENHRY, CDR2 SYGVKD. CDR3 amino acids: CAISEPRRQGTGELFF. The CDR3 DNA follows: TGTGCCATCAGTGAGCCTAGGAGACAGGGCACCGGGGAGCTGTTTTTT.

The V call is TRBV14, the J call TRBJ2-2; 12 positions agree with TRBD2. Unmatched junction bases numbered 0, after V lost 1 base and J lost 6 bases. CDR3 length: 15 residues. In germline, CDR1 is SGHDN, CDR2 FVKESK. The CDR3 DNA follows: TGTGCCAGCAGCCAAGCTAGCGGGAGGGCCGGGGAGCTGTTTTTT. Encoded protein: CASSQASGRAGELFF.

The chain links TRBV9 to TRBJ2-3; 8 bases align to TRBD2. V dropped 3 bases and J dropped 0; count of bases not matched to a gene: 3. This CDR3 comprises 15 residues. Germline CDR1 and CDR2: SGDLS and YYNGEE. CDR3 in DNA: TGTGCCAGCAGCGAGACTAGCGCTAGCACAGATACGCAGTATTTT. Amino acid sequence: CASSETSASTDTQYF.

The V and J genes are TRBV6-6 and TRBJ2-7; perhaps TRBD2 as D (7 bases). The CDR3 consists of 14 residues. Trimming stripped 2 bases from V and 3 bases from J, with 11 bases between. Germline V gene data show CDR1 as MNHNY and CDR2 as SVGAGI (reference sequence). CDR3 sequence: CASSYTGGRYEQYF. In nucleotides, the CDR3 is TGTGCCAGCAGTTACACCGGGGGGCGCTACGAGCAGTACTTC.

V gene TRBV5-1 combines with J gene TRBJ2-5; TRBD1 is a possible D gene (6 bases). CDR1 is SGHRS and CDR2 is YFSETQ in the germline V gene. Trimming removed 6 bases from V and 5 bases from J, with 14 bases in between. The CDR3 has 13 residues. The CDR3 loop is CASNLRGDETQYF. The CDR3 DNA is TGCGCCAGCAACCTCAGGGGTGACGAGACCCAGTACTTC.

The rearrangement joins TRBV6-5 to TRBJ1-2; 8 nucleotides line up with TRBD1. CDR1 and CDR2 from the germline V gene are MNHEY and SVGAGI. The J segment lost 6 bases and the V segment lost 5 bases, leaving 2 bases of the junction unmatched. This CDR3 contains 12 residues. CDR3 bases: TGTGCCAGCAGTCAGGGGGCTCATGGCTACACCTTC. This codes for CASSQGAHGYTF.

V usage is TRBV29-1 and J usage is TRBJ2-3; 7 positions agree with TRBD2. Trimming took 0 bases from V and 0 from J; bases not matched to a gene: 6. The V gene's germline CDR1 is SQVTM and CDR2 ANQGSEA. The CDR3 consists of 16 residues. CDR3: CSVEDPWRESTDTQYF. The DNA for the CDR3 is TGCAGCGTTGAAGATCCTTGGCGGGAGAGCACAGATACGCAGTATTTT.

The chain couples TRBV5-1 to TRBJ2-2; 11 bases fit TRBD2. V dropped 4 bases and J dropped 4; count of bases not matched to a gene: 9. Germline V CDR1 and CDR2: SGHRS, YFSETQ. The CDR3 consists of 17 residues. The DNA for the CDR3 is TGCGCCAGCAGCCCGGCCCTTAGCGGGGGGGGCACCGGGGAGCTGTTTTTT. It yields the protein CASSPALSGGGTGELFF.

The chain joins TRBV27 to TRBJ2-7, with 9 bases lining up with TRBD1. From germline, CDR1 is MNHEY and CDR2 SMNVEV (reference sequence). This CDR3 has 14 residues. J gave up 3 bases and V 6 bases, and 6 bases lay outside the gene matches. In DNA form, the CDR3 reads TGTGCCAGCAGAATAGGGACAGGGTACTACGAGCAGTACTTC. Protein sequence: CASRIGTGYYEQYF.

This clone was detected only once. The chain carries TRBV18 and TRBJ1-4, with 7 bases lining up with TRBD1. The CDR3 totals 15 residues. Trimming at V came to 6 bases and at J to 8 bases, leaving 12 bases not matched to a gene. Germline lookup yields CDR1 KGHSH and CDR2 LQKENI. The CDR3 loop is CASSPGTVGPEKLFF. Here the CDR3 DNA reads TGTGCCAGCTCCCCAGGGACAGTTGGTCCAGAAAAACTGTTTTTT.

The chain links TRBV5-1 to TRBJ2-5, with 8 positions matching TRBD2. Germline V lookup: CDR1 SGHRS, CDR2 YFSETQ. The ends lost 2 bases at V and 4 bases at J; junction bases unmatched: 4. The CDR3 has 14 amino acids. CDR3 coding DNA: TGCGCCAGCAGCTTACGAGCGGGAGCAGAGACCCAGTACTTC. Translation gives CASSLRAGAETQYF.

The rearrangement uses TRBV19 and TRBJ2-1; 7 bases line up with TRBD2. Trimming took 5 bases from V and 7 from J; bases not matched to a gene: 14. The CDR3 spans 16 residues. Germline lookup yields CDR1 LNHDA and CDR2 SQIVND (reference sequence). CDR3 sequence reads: CASSVVGGGPFNEQFF. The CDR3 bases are TGTGCCAGTAGTGTCGTTGGGGGAGGGCCATTTAATGAGCAGTTCTTC.

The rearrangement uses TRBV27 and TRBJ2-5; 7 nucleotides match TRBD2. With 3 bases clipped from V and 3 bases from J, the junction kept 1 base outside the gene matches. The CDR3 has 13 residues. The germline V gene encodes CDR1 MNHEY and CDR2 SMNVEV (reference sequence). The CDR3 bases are TGTGCCAGCAGTTTGGGAGGGGAAGAGACCCAGTACTTC. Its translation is CASSLGGEETQYF.

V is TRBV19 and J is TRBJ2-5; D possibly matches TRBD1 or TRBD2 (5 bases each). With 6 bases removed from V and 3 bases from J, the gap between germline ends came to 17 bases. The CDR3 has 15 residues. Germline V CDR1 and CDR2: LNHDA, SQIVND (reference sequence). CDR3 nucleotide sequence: TGTGCCAGTAGCTGGGACCCTTTAAACAAAGAGACCCAGTACTTC. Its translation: CASSWDPLNKETQYF. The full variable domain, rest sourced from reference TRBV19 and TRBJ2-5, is DGGITQSPKYLFRKEGQNVTLSCEQNLNHDAMYWYRQDPGQGLRLIYYSQIVNDFQKGDIAEGYSVSREKKESFPLTVTSAQKNPTAFYLCASSWDPLNKETQYFGPGTRLLVL.

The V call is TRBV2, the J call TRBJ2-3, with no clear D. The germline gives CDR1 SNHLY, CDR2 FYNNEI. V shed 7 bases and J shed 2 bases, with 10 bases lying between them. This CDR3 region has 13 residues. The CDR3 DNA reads TGTGCCAGCAATTCGCGGATCACAGATACGCAGTATTTT. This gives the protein CASNSRITDTQYF.

The CDR3 is CASSLIPGHPAETQYF. The CDR3 DNA is TGCGCCAGCAGCCTAATACCGGGCCATCCTGCGGAGACCCAGTACTTC. This chain joins TRBV4-1 and TRBJ2-5; D not certain. The V gene's germline CDR1 is MGHRA and CDR2 YSYEKL. This CDR3 spans 16 amino acids. Trimming stripped 4 bases from V and 5 bases from J, with 20 bases between.

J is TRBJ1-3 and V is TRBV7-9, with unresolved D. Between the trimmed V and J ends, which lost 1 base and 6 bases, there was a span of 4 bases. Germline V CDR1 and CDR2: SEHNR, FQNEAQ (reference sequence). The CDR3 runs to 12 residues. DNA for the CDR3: TGTGCCAGCAGCTTAGATGTAAACACCATATATTTT. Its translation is CASSLDVNTIYF. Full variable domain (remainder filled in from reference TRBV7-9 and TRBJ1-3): DTGVSQNPRHKITKRGQNVTFRCDPISEHNRLYWYRQTLGQGPEFLTYFQNEAQLEKSRLLSDRFSAERPKGSFSTLEIQRTEQGDSAMYLCASSLDVNTIYFGEGSWLTVV.

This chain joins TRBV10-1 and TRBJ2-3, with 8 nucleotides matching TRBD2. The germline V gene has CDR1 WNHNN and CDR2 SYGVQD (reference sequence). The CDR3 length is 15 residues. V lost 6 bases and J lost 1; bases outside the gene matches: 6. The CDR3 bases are TGCGCCAGCAGCGAAGCGGGAGCGGGCACAGATACGCAGTATTTT. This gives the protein CASSEAGAGTDTQYF.

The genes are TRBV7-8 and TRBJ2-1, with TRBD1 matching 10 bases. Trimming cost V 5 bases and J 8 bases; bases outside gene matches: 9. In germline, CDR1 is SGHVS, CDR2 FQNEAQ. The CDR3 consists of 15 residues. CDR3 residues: CASSLRDRGSDEQFF. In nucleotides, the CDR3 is TGTGCCAGCAGCCTCCGGGACAGGGGCTCCGATGAGCAGTTCTTC.

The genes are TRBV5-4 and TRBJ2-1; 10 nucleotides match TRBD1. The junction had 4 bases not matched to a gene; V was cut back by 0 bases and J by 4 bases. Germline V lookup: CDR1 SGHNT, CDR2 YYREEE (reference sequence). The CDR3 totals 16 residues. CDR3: CASSLAGTGAYNEQFF. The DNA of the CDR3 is TGTGCCAGCAGCTTGGCCGGGACAGGGGCTTACAATGAGCAGTTCTTC.

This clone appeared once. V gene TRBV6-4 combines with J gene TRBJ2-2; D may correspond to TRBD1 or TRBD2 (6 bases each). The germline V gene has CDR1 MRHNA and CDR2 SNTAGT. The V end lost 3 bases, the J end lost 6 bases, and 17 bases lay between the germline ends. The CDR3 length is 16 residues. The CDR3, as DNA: TGTGCCAGCAGTGAACAAACGGGGGCCAGTTCCGGGGAGCTGTTTTTT. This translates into CASSEQTGASSGELFF.

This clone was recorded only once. The DNA for the CDR3 is TGTGCCAGCAGCAAAAAAGGGTGCGGCCTAGCGGGAGCGAATGAGCAGTTCTTC. This translates into CASSKKGCGLAGANEQFF. V gene TRBV21-1 combines with J gene TRBJ2-1; the listed D gene, TRBD2, was not tested against the DNA. TRBV21-1 is a documented pseudogene. This CDR3 has 18 residues.

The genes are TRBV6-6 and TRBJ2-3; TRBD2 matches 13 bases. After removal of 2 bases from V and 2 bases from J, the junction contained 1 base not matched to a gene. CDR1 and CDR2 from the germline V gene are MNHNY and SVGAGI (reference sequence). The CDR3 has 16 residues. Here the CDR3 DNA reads TGTGCCAGCAGTTACACTAGCGGGAGGGCCACAGATACGCAGTATTTT. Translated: CASSYTSGRATDTQYF.

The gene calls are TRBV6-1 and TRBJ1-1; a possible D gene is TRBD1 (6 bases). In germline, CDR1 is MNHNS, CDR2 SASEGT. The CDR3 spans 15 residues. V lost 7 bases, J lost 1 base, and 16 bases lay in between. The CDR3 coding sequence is TGTGCCAGCACCAGACACACGACAGGGAACACTGAAGCTTTCTTT. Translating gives CASTRHTTGNTEAFF.

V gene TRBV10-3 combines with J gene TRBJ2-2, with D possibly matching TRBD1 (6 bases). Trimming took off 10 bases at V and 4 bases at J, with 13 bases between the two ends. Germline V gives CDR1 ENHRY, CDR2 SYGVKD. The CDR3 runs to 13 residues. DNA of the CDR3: TGTGCCACGGCGGACAGACTCACCGGGGAGCTGTTTTTT. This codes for CATADRLTGELFF.

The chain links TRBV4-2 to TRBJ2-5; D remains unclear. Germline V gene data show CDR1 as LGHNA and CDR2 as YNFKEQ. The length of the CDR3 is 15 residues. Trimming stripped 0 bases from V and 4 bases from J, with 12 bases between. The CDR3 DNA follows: TGTGCCAGCAGCCAAGATCCCTGGCCAAGAGAGACCCAGTACTTC. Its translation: CASSQDPWPRETQYF.